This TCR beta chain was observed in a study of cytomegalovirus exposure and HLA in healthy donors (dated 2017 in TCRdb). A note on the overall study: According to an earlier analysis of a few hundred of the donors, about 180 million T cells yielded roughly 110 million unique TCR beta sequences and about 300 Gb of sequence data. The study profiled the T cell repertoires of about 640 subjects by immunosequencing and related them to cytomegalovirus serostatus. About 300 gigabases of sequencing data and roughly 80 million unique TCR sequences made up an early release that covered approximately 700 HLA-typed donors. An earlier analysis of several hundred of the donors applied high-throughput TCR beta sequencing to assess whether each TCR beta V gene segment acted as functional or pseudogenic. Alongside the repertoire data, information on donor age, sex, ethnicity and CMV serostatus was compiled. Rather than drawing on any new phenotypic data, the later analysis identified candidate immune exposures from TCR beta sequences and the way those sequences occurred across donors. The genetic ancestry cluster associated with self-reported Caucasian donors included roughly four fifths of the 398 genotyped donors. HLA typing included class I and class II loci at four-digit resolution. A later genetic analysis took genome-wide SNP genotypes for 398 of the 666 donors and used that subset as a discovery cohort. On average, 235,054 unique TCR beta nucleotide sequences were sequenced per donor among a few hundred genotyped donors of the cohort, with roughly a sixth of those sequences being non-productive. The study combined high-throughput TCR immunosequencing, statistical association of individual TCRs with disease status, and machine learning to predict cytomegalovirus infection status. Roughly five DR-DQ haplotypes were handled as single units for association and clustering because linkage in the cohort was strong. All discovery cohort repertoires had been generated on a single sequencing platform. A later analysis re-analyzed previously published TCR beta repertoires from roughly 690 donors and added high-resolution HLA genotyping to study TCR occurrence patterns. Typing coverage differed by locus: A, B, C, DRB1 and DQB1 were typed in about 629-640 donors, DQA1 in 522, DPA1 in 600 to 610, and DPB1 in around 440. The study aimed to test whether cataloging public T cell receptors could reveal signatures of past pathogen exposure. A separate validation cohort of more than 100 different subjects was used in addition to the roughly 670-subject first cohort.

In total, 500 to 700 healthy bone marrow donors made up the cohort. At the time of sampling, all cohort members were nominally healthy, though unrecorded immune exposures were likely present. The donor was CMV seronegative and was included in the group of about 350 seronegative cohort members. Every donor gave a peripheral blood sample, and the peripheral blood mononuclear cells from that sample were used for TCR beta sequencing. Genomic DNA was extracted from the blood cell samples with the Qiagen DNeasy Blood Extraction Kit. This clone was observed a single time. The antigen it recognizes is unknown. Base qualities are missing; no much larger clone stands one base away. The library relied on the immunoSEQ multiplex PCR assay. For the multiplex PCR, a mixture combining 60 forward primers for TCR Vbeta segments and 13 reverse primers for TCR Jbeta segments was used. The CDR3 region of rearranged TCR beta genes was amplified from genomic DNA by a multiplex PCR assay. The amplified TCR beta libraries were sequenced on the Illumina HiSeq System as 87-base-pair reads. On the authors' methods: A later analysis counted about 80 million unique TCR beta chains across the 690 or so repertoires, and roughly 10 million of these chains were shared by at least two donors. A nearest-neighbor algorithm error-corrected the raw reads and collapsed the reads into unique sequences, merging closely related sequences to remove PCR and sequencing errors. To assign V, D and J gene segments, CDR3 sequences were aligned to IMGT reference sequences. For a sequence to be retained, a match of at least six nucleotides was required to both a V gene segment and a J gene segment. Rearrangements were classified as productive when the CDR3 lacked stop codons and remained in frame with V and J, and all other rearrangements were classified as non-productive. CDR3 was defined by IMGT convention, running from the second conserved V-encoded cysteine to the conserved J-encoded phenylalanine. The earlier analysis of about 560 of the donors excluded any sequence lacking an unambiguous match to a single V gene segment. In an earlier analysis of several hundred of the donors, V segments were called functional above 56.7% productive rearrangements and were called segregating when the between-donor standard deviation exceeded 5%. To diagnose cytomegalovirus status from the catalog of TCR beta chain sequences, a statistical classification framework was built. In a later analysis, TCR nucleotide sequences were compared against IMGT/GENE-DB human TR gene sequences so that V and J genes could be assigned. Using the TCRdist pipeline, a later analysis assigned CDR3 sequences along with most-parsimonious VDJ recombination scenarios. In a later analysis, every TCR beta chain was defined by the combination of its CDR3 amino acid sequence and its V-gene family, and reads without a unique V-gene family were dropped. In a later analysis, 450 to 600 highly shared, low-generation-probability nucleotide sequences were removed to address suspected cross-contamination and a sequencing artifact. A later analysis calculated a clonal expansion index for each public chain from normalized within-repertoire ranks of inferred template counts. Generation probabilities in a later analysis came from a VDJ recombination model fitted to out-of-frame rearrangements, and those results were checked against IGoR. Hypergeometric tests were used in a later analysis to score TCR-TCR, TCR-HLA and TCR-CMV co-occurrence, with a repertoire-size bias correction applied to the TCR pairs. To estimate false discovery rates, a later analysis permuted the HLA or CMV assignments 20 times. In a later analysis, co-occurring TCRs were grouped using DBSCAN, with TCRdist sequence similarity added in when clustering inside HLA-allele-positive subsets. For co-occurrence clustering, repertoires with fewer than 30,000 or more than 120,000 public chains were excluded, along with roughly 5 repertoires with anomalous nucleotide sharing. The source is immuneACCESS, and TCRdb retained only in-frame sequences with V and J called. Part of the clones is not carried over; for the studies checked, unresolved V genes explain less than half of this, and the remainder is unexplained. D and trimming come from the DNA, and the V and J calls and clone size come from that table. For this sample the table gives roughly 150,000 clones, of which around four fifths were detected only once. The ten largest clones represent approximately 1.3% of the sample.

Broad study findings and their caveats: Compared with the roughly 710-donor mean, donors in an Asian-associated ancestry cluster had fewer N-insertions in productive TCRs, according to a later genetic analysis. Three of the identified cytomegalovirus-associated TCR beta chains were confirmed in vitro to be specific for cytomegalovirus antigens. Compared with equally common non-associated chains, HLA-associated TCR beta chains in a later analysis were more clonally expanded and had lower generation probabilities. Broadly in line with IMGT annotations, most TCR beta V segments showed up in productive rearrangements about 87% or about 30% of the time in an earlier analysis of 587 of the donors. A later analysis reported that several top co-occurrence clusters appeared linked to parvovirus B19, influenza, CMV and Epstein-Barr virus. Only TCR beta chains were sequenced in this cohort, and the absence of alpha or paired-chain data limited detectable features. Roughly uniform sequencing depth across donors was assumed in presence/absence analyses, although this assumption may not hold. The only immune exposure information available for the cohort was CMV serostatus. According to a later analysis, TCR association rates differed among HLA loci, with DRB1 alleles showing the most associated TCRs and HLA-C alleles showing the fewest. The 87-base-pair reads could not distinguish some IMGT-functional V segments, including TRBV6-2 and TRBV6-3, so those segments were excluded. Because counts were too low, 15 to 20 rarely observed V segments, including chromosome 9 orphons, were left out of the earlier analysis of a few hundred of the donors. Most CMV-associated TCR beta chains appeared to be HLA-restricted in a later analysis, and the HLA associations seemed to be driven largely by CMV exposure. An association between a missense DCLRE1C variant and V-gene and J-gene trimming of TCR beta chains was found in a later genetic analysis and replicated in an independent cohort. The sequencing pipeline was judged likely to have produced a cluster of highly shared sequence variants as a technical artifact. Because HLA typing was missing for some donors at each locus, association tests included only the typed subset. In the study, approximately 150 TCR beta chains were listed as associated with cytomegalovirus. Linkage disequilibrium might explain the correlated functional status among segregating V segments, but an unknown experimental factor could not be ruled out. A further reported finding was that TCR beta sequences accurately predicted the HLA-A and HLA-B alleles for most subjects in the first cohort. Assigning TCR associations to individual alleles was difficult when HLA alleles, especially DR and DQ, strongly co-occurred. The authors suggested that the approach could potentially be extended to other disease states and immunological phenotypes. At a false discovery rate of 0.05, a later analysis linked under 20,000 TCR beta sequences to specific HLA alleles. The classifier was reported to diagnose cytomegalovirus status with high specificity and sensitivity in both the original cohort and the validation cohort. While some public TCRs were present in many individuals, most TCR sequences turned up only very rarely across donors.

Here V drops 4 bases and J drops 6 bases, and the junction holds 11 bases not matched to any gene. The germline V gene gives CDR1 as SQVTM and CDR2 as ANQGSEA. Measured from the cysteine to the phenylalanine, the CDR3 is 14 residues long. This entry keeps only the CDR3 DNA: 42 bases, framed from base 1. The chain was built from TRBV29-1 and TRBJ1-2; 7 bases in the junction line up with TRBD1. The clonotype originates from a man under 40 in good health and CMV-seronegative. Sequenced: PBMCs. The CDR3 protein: CSVGEAGGSHGYTF. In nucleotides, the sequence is TGCAGCGTTGGGGAGGCAGGGGGGAGTCATGGCTACACCTTC.